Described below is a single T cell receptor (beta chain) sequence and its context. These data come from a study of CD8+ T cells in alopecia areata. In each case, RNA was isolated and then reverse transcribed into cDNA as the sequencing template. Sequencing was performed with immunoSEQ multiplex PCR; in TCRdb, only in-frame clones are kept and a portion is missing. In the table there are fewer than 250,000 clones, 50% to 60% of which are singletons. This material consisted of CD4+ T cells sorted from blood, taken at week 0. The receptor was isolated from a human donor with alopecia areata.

The CDR3 DNA follows: TGCGCCAGCAGCCGTATCCGGGACAGAAACTATGGCTACACCTTC. This sequence encodes CASSRIRDRNYGYTF. The rearrangement links TRBV4-1 to TRBJ1-2; TRBD1 aligns across 7 bases. The V and J ends lost 4 bases and 2 bases, in that order; junction bases with no gene match: 7. CDR3 length equals 15 residues. CDR1 and CDR2 (germline): MGHRA, YSYEKL.